This T cell receptor (beta chain) was sequenced during a study of T cells in Graves' hyperthyroidism and ophthalmopathy. The CDR3 consists of 17 residues. Germline CDR1 and CDR2: SGHNT and YENEEA. With 4 bases clipped from V and 2 bases from J, the junction kept 9 bases outside the gene matches. This clonotype was counted many times. Its antigen is unknown. General study results and limits: Most thyroid clonotypes expanded above 0.001 were also detected in blood. Ophthalmopathy was distinguished from stable hyperthyroidism by 13 V-J signatures.

From RNA transcripts, TCR beta CDR3 regions were amplified. A first-round RT-PCR of the TCR CDR3 used the HTBI primer set. TCRdb re-derived calls from the multiplex PCR reads in MiXCR, one entry per CDR3 protein. The table lists some 460,000 distinct CDR3 sequences, 15% to 18% of them singletons, with roughly 8% in the top ten. The rearrangement uses TRBV11-3 and TRBJ2-7, with 12 bases lining up with TRBD2. Sequences were obtained from blood. This receptor was obtained from a woman between 18 and 30 years old with Graves' hyperthyroidism. The CDR3 reads CASSYQPLAGGPYEQYF. CDR3 sequence (DNA): TGTGCCAGCAGCTACCAGCCACTAGCGGGAGGCCCCTACGAGCAGTACTTC.